What follows are 9 T cell receptor beta chains derived from one specimen sequenced in a study of blood T cell repertoires in COVID-19. Some clones are missing from TCRdb's copy, which holds only in-frame ones; the method was immunoSEQ multiplex PCR. The table records about 46,000 clones, 75% to 95% of them present only once. Sequenced: peripheral blood. These receptor sequences come from a man aged 50-59 years with acute or convalescent COVID-19.

The CDR3 spells CAWSASGQGIFYGYTF. The CDR3 region has the DNA TGTGCCTGGAGTGCTTCTGGACAGGGAATTTTCTATGGCTACACCTTC. This chain connects TRBV30 to TRBJ1-2, with 8 positions matching TRBD1. The germline V gene encodes CDR1 GTSNPN and CDR2 SVGIG (reference sequence). The V gene end was trimmed by 1 base and the J gene end by 4 bases; junction bases not matched to a gene: 11. This CDR3 has 16 residues.

The CDR3, as DNA: TGTGCCAGTAGTGTTCCGAATTCACCCCTCCACTTT. Translation gives CASSVPNSPLHF. V usage is TRBV19 and J usage is TRBJ1-6; no clear D gene. CDR1 is LNHDA, CDR2 SQIVND, per germline (reference sequence). V lost 5 bases and J lost 7, with 6 bases in between. The length of the CDR3 is 12 residues.

This sequence joins TRBV14 and TRBJ2-7; the match to TRBD2 covers 10 bases. The ends lost 4 bases at V and 2 bases at J; junction bases unmatched: 2. The CDR3 has 14 amino acids. Germline CDR1 reads SGHDN; CDR2 reads FVKESK. The chain's CDR3 is CASSLGLAAYEQYF. The CDR3 DNA sequence: TGTGCCAGCAGCCTCGGACTAGCGGCCTACGAGCAGTACTTC.

This rearrangement joins TRBV10-3 to TRBJ1-1; D may be TRBD1 (5 bases). The CDR3 runs 15 residues. Trimming removed 3 bases at V and 4 bases at J, with 15 bases between. Germline V CDR1 and CDR2: ENHRY, SYGVKD. Here the CDR3 reads CAISDPVAGGTEAFF. CDR3 sequence (DNA): TGTGCCATCAGTGACCCAGTAGCGGGGGGCACTGAAGCTTTCTTT.

This clone was seen just once. The rearrangement links TRBV6-5 to TRBJ2-5; D is possibly TRBD2 (5 bases). Germline loops: CDR1 MNHEY, CDR2 SVGAGI. The V gene lost 7 bases and the J gene lost 5 bases, with 17 bases spanning the gap. The CDR3 runs to 14 residues. The CDR3, as DNA: TGTGCCAGCACTAAGCGAGGGTTGGGGGAGACCCAGTACTTC. Protein product: CASTKRGLGETQYF.

This chain connects TRBV9 to TRBJ2-2; D is unclear. V was cut by 1 base and J by 1 base, with 8 bases left in between. The CDR3 consists of 15 residues. Looked up from germline, CDR1 is SGDLS and CDR2 is YYNGEE. CDR3 in amino acids: CASSVLIENTGELFF. Written as DNA, the CDR3 is TGTGCCAGCAGCGTATTGATAGAGAACACCGGGGAGCTGTTTTTT.

This rearrangement joins TRBV27 to TRBJ1-5, with D perhaps TRBD1 (5 bases). The germline V and J ends were trimmed by 2 bases and 3 bases, with 14 bases remaining between them. This CDR3 region has 16 residues. Germline CDR1 and CDR2: MNHEY and SMNVEV (reference sequence). CDR3 amino acids: CASSLKGLLDNQPQHF. CDR3 in DNA: TGTGCCAGCAGTTTAAAGGGGTTGCTAGACAATCAGCCCCAGCATTTT.

This chain uses TRBV7-3 with TRBJ1-1, with 10 bases fitting TRBD1. The J segment lost 4 bases and the V segment lost 5 bases, leaving 7 bases of the junction unmatched. Germline CDR1 SGHTA, CDR2 FQGTGA. This CDR3 region has 15 residues. The CDR3: CASSAGQGGSTEAFF. CDR3 coding DNA: TGTGCCAGCAGCGCTGGACAGGGGGGGAGCACTGAAGCTTTCTTT.

The sample holds a few counts of this clone. The V call is TRBV5-1, the J call TRBJ2-2; 14 positions match TRBD2. The V gene's germline CDR1 is SGHRS and CDR2 YFSETQ. This CDR3 spans 17 amino acids. The junction had 3 bases not matched to a gene; V was cut back by 3 bases and J by 2 bases. The CDR3 coding sequence is TGCGCCAGCAGCTCGGGACTAGCGGGAGCCAACACCGGGGAGCTGTTTTTT. This codes for CASSSGLAGANTGELFF.